This T cell receptor beta chain emerged from a study of cytomegalovirus exposure and HLA in healthy donors. It was with 60 Vbeta and 13 Jbeta primers that the PCR ran. Profiled with immunoSEQ multiplex PCR; TCRdb holds only in-frame clones, not every one. The sample gives about 130,000 clones, more than 70% of which show up once; around 2% is in the top ten. Comments on this clone: Antigen unknown.

V was pared by 9 bases and J by 0 bases, with 12 bases between. This CDR3 region has 14 residues. Germline V gene sequence: CDR1 MNHNS, CDR2 SASEGT. Notes on the study in general: Common viral pathogens were later found to be apparently linked to several of the most significant clusters.

Specimen: PBMCs. This sequence originates from a man aged 25 to 45 in good health and CMV-seronegative. The chain links TRBV6-1 to TRBJ1-3; D is undetermined. The CDR3 region has the DNA TGTGCCAGTTTCGAGGAGAACTCTGGAAACACCATATATTTT. This codes for CASFEENSGNTIYF.